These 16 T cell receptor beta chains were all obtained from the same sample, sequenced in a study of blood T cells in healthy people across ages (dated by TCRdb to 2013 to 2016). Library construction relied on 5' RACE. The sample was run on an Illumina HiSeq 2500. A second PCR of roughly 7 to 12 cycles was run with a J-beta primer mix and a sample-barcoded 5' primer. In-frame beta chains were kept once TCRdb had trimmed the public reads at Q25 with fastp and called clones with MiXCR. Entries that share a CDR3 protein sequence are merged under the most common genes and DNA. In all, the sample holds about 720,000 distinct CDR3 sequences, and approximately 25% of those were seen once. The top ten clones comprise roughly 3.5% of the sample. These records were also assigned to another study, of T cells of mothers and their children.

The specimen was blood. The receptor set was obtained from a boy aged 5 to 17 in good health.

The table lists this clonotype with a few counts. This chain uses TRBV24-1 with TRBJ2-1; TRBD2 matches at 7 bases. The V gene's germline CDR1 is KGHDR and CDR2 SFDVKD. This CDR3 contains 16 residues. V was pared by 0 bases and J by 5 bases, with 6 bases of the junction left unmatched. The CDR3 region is CATSDLGLGFHNEQFF. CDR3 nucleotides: TGTGCCACCAGTGATTTGGGACTAGGTTTCCACAATGAGCAGTTCTTC.

DNA for the CDR3: TGTGCCAGCAGCTCCCCCGGGACACTCTACAATGAGCAGTTCTTC. Residues: CASSSPGTLYNEQFF. J is TRBJ2-1 and V is TRBV7-2; possible D gene TRBD1, 6 bases. Trimming left V 4 bases short and J 3 bases short, with 13 bases between. Germline CDR1 is SGHTA and CDR2 is FQGNSA. CDR3 length equals 15 residues.

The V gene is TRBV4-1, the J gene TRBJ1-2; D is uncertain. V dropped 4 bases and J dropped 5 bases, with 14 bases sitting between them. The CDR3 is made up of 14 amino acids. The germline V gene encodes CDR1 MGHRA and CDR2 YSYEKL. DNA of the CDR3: TGCGCCAGCAGCCCTCTACACCCTCTGTATGGCTACACCTTC. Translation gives CASSPLHPLYGYTF.

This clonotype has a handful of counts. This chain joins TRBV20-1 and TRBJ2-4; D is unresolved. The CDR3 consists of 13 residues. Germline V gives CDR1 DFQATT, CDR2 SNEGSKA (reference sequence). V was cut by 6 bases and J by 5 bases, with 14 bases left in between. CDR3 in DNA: TGCAGTGCGATGACCCTCAGTCAAAACATTCAGTACTTC. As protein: CSAMTLSQNIQYF.

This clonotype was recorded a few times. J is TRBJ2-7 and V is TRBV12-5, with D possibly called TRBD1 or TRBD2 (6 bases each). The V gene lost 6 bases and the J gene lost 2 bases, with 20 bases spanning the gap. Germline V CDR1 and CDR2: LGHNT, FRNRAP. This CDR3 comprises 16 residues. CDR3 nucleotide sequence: TGTGCTAGTGGCTATACCGTGGGGGGCTACCCCTACGAGCAGTACTTC. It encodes CASGYTVGGYPYEQYF.

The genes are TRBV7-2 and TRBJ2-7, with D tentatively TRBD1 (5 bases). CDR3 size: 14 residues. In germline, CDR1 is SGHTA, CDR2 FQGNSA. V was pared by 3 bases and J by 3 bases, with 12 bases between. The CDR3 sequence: CASSLSGFLYEQYF. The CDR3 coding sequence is TGTGCCAGCAGCTTGTCAGGGTTTCTCTACGAGCAGTACTTC.

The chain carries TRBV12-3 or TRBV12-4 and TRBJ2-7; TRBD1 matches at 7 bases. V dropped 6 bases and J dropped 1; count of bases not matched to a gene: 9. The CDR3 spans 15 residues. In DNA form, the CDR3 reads TGTGCCAGCAGCCGGACAGGCTCGAATTCCTACGAGCAGTACTTC. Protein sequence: CASSRTGSNSYEQYF.

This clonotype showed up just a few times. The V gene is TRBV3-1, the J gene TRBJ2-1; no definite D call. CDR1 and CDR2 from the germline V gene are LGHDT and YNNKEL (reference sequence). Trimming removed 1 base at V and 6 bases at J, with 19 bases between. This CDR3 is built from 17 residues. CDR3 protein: CASSQVRQTILSNEQFF. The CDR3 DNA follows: TGTGCCAGCAGCCAAGTTAGGCAGACAATCCTTTCCAATGAGCAGTTCTTC.

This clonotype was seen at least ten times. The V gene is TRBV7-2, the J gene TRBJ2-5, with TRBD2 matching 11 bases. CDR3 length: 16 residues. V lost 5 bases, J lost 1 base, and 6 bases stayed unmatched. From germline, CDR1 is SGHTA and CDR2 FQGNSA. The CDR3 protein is CASSPPLAGGQETQYF. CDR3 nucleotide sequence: TGTGCCAGCAGCCCTCCTCTAGCGGGGGGCCAAGAGACCCAGTACTTC.

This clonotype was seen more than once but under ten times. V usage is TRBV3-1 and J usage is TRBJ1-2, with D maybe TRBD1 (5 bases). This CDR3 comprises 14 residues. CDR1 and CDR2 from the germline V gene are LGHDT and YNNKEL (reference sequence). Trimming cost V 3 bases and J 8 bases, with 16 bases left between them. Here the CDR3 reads CASSHLEPGDGYTF. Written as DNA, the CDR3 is TGTGCCAGCAGCCATCTAGAGCCGGGGGACGGCTACACCTTC.

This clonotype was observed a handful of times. The CDR3 loop reads CASSRAGDQPQHF. CDR3 coding DNA: TGTGCCAGCAGTCGAGCGGGGGATCAGCCCCAGCATTTT. The chain employs TRBV12-3 or TRBV12-4 and TRBJ1-5; weak D call: TRBD1 (5 bases). The CDR3 covers 13 residues. V gave up 5 bases and J gave up 5 bases, with 10 bases separating them.

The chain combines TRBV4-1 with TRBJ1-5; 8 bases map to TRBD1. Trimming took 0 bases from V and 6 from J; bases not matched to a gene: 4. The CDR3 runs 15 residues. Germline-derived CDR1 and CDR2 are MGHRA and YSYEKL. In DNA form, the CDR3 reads TGCGCCAGCAGCCAAGATTCCCAGGGGGCTCAGCCCCAGCATTTT. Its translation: CASSQDSQGAQPQHF.

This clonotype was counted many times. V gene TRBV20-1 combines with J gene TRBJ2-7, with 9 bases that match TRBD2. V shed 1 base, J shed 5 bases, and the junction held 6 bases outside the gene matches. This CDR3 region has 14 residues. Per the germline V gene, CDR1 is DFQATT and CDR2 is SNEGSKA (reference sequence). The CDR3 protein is CSARVLAGMNEQYF. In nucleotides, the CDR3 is TGCAGTGCTAGAGTGCTAGCGGGGATGAACGAGCAGTACTTC.

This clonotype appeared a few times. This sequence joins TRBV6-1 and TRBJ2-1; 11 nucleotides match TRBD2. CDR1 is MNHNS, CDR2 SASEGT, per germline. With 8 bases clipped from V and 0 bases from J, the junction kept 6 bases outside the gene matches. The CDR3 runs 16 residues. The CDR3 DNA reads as TGTGCCAGCCTGAAGACTAGCGGGAACTCCTACAATGAGCAGTTCTTC. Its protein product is CASLKTSGNSYNEQFF.

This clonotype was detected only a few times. The chain's CDR3 is CASSEALTGGTPQHF. Written as DNA, the CDR3 is TGTGCCAGCAGTGAAGCCCTGACAGGGGGCACGCCCCAGCATTTT. This rearrangement joins TRBV2 to TRBJ1-5; TRBD1 matches 10 bases. In germline, CDR1 is SNHLY, CDR2 FYNNEI. The V segment lost 0 bases and the J segment 9 bases; nucleotides outside the gene matches: 5. This CDR3 spans 15 amino acids.

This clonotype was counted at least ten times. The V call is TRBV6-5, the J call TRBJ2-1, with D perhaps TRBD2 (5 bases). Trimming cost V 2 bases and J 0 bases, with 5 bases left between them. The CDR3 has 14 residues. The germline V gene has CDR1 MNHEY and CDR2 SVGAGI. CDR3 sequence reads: CASSYGSSYNEQFF. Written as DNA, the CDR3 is TGTGCCAGCAGTTACGGGAGCTCCTACAATGAGCAGTTCTTC.